These 25 T cell receptor beta chains originate from one sample sequenced in a study of T cell responses to AZD1222 COVID-19 vaccine. Using immunoSEQ multiplex PCR, the repertoire was profiled, and TCRdb retains in-frame clones only, with some absent. The sample shows approximately 93,000 clones, 75% to 90% of them seen only once. The input for sequencing was peripheral blood, taken 28 days after the second AZD1222 dose. The source of these receptors is an adult who received the AZD1222 COVID-19 vaccine.

The gene calls are TRBV5-5 and TRBJ1-1; D is unclear. The CDR3 has 14 residues. The germline V and J ends were trimmed by 4 bases and 1 base, with 11 bases remaining between them. Germline values: CDR1 SGHKS, CDR2 YYEKEE (reference sequence). For the CDR3, the DNA is TGTGCCAGCAGCCTTTCCGGGCAGAACACTGAAGCTTTCTTT. It yields the protein CASSLSGQNTEAFF.

This clone occurred once. The chain recombines TRBV9 with TRBJ1-6; D is perhaps TRBD1 (5 bases). V gave up 3 bases and J gave up 7 bases, with 17 bases separating them. The CDR3 has 16 amino acids. Germline CDR1 SGDLS, CDR2 YYNGEE. Here the CDR3 DNA reads TGTGCCAGCAGCGCTCAGGGAATTATTACGAATTCACCCCTCCACTTT. Its protein is CASSAQGIITNSPLHF.

This rearrangement joins TRBV7-2 to TRBJ2-1; D is undetermined. The CDR3 is 14 residues long. The V gene lost 0 bases and the J gene lost 2 bases, with 5 bases spanning the gap. CDR1 and CDR2 (germline): SGHTA, FQGNSA. In nucleotides, the CDR3 is TGTGCCAGCAGCTTAGCGGGTCCCTACAATGAGCAGTTCTTC. Amino acids: CASSLAGPYNEQFF.

The chain uses TRBV7-3 and TRBJ2-5, with D maybe TRBD1 (5 bases). Between the trimmed V and J ends, which lost 1 base and 3 bases, there was a span of 6 bases. The CDR3 totals 13 residues. CDR1 and CDR2 (germline): SGHTA, FQGTGA. CDR3 protein: CASSLSREETQYF. CDR3 bases: TGTGCCAGCAGCTTAAGCAGGGAAGAGACCCAGTACTTC.

The chain recombines TRBV5-1 with TRBJ1-1; D is undetermined. The CDR3 consists of 17 residues. Germline values: CDR1 SGHRS, CDR2 YFSETQ. Trimming cost V 0 bases and J 7 bases, with 22 bases left between them. Here the CDR3 reads CASSLARGAKGRLEAFF. Written as DNA, the CDR3 is TGCGCCAGCAGCTTGGCCCGCGGAGCGAAGGGCCGGCTTGAAGCTTTCTTT.

This chain joins TRBV27 and TRBJ2-2, with 9 bases fitting TRBD1. CDR1 and CDR2 (germline): MNHEY, SMNVEV (reference sequence). The V segment lost 7 bases and the J segment 4 bases; nucleotides outside the gene matches: 10. The CDR3 spans 16 residues. The CDR3 is CASNSGTGRVTGELFF. The CDR3 bases are TGTGCCAGCAATTCCGGGACAGGGAGGGTCACCGGGGAGCTGTTTTTT.

The chain links TRBV21-1 to TRBJ2-5. TRBV21-1 corresponds to a pseudogene. This CDR3 has 15 residues. The CDR3, as DNA: TGTGCCAGCAGCAAAGTAGGGGGACTGATGGAGACCCAGTACTTC. It codes for CASSKVGGLMETQYF.

This clone was seen a handful of times. The chain combines TRBV29-1 with TRBJ2-1; D is ambiguous. The CDR3 is made up of 13 amino acids. Germline V gene data show CDR1 as SQVTM and CDR2 as ANQGSEA. V was shortened by 7 bases and J by 7 bases, with 17 bases between the two germline ends. The CDR3 coding sequence is TGCAGCGCAGGTCGTGGAGCTCGAAATGAGCAGTTCTTC. Its protein product is CSAGRGARNEQFF.

In its sample, this clone was seen a few times. This chain links TRBV19 with TRBJ1-6; no clear D gene. Looked up from germline, CDR1 is LNHDA and CDR2 is SQIVND (reference sequence). The CDR3 runs to 17 residues. The germline V and J ends were trimmed by 7 bases and 2 bases, with 18 bases remaining between them. CDR3 residues: CASKGSPTRTYNSPLHF. The CDR3 coding sequence is TGTGCCAGTAAGGGCAGCCCTACAAGAACCTATAATTCACCCCTCCACTTT.

The rearrangement links TRBV12-3 or TRBV12-4 to TRBJ1-2, with D unclear. V dropped 1 base and J dropped 4 bases, with 7 bases sitting between them. This CDR3 has 13 amino acids. As DNA, the CDR3 is TGTGCCAGCAGTTTAGAAAGACTCTATGGCTACACCTTC. It yields the protein CASSLERLYGYTF.

The rearrangement uses TRBV30 and TRBJ2-1, with 10 bases that match TRBD2. V shed 3 bases, J shed 9 bases, and the junction held 5 bases outside the gene matches. This CDR3 spans 13 amino acids. Germline V gives CDR1 GTSNPN, CDR2 SVGIG (reference sequence). The CDR3 coding sequence is TGTGCCTGGAGAGCTAGCGGGGGCGCTGAGCAGTTCTTC. Residues: CAWRASGGAEQFF.

CDR3 nucleotides: TGTGCCAGCAGGGGACAGGGGGCCGGTGAAGCTTTCTTT. The encoded protein is CASRGQGAGEAFF. The chain joins TRBV13 to TRBJ1-1; 12 nucleotides align to TRBD1. This CDR3 contains 13 residues. The V gene end was trimmed by 6 bases and the J gene end by 7 bases; junction bases not matched to a gene: 3. The germline V gene encodes CDR1 PRHDT and CDR2 FYEKMQ (reference sequence).

The V and J genes are TRBV27 and TRBJ2-1; TRBD1 or TRBD2 may be the D gene (6 bases each). Germline values: CDR1 MNHEY, CDR2 SMNVEV (reference sequence). This CDR3 has 14 amino acids. V lost 9 bases to trimming and J lost 7 bases, with 19 bases between them. DNA of the CDR3: TGTGCCAGTTCCCTAGGGGGGTGGTCTAATGAGCAGTTCTTC. Protein sequence: CASSLGGWSNEQFF.

The chain employs TRBV19 and TRBJ1-4; no definite D call. CDR3 length: 14 amino acids. Between the trimmed V and J ends, which lost 5 bases and 6 bases, there was a span of 13 bases. Germline V CDR1 and CDR2: LNHDA, SQIVND (reference sequence). The chain's CDR3 is CASSRFLEDEKLFF. The CDR3, as DNA: TGTGCCAGTAGTCGGTTCCTGGAGGATGAAAAACTGTTTTTT.

The V call is TRBV18, the J call TRBJ1-5; D not resolved. Germline V lookup: CDR1 KGHSH, CDR2 LQKENI. This CDR3 has 15 residues. V was trimmed by 2 bases and J by 0 bases, leaving 8 bases between them. The CDR3 protein is CASSPLGNSNQPQHF. CDR3 DNA: TGTGCCAGCTCACCATTGGGAAATAGCAATCAGCCCCAGCATTTT.

This clone appeared once. This sequence joins TRBV25-1 and TRBJ1-2, with D maybe TRBD1 (5 bases). The V gene's germline CDR1 is MGHDK and CDR2 SYGVNS. Trimming took 6 bases from V and 7 from J, leaving 15 bases between them. The CDR3 length is 13 residues. The CDR3 bases are TGTGCCAGCAGACCCCCGGAAGGGGTTGGCTACACCTTC. Translation: CASRPPEGVGYTF.

The gene calls are TRBV7-3 and TRBJ1-5; 7 bases are shared with TRBD1. Germline-derived CDR1 and CDR2 are SGHTA and FQGTGA. The CDR3 runs 13 residues. V shed 5 bases and J 6 bases; nucleotides not matched to a gene: 4. The CDR3 here is CASSPSGGQPQHF. DNA of the CDR3: TGTGCCAGCAGCCCGTCAGGGGGTCAGCCCCAGCATTTT.

This clone was seen a few times. V is TRBV19 and J is TRBJ1-5, with D maybe TRBD1 (5 bases). CDR1 LNHDA and CDR2 SQIVND come from the germline V gene (reference sequence). With 5 bases removed from V and 5 bases from J, the gap between germline ends came to 16 bases. This CDR3 has 15 residues. The CDR3: CASSELQGSHQPQHF. CDR3 DNA sequence: TGTGCCAGTAGTGAGCTCCAGGGTAGTCATCAGCCCCAGCATTTT. The whole variable domain, filled in from reference TRBV19 and TRBJ1-5, reads DGGITQSPKYLFRKEGQNVTLSCEQNLNHDAMYWYRQDPGQGLRLIYYSQIVNDFQKGDIAEGYSVSREKKESFPLTVTSAQKNPTAFYLCASSELQGSHQPQHFGDGTRLSIL.

This chain links TRBV3-1 (or the pseudogene TRBV3-2) with TRBJ1-1; no reliable D call. Trimming stripped 4 bases from V and 1 base from J, with 7 bases between. This CDR3 region has 13 residues. Germline V gene data show CDR1 as LGHDT and CDR2 as YNNKEL (reference sequence). Written as DNA, the CDR3 is TGTGCCAGCAGCCGAAGGGAGAACACTGAAGCTTTCTTT. Its translation is CASSRRENTEAFF.

The rearrangement links TRBV12-3 or TRBV12-4 to TRBJ2-7; D unclear. The CDR3 extends over 11 amino acids. Trimming pared 3 bases from V and 4 bases from J, leaving 4 bases between. The CDR3 sequence: CASSFGYEQYF. CDR3 coding DNA: TGTGCCAGCAGTTTTGGATACGAGCAGTACTTC.

The chain links TRBV5-1 to TRBJ2-7; the match to TRBD1 covers 10 bases. V lost 4 bases to trimming and J lost 8 bases; unmatched junction nucleotides: 9. The V gene's germline CDR1 is SGHRS and CDR2 YFSETQ. The CDR3 loop spans 14 amino acids. CDR3 DNA: TGCGCCAGCAGCCCCGGGACAGGGGTACGTCAGCAGTACTTC. Its translation: CASSPGTGVRQQYF.

The CDR3: CASSLGLGNQPQHF. The CDR3 DNA sequence: TGTGCCAGCAGTTTAGGGTTAGGCAATCAGCCCCAGCATTTT. The V gene is TRBV27, the J gene TRBJ1-5; D gene uncertain. This CDR3 contains 14 residues. V lost 2 bases to trimming and J lost 2 bases, with 7 bases between them. Germline CDR1 is MNHEY and CDR2 is SMNVEV (reference sequence).

The gene calls are TRBV12-3 or TRBV12-4 and TRBJ1-1, with 8 bases matching TRBD1. The CDR3 loop spans 13 amino acids. Losses at the gene ends were 3 bases for V and 10 bases for J; bases not matched to a gene: 7. The CDR3 loop is CASSFQGARGAFF. The CDR3, as DNA: TGTGCCAGCAGTTTTCAGGGGGCGCGTGGAGCTTTCTTT.

The chain joins TRBV30 to TRBJ2-7; no clear D gene. The germline CDR1 and CDR2 sequences are GTSNPN and SVGIG (reference sequence). With 0 bases removed from V and 2 bases from J, the gap between germline ends came to 8 bases. The length of the CDR3 is 13 residues. CDR3 DNA sequence: TGTGCCTGGAGTGTTGGAGTTACCTACGAGCAGTACTTC. Its translation: CAWSVGVTYEQYF.

The chain combines TRBV18 with TRBJ2-7; perhaps TRBD2 as D (6 bases). The CDR3 extends over 14 amino acids. The V end was cut by 3 bases, the J end by 7 bases, with 16 bases between. Germline V gene data show CDR1 as KGHSH and CDR2 as LQKENI. The CDR3 loop is CASSPRGEAREQYF. CDR3 DNA: TGTGCCAGCTCACCTAGAGGGGAGGCTCGGGAGCAGTACTTC.